The rows below give T cell receptor beta chains drawn from one sample of a study of T cells in Graves' hyperthyroidism and ophthalmopathy. TCRdb analysed the multiplex PCR reads with MiXCR anew, one entry per CDR3 protein. The table records hundreds of thousands of distinct CDR3 sequences, 14% of them present only once. The material sequenced was blood. These receptors came from a woman aged 18-29 years with Graves' hyperthyroidism. Both conserved end residues are part of each CDR3. The D gene is left open where the match is weak. Rows may omit the clone size; those that give it use once, few, many or a size class.

many	TRBV27	TRBJ1-2	TRBD1	TGTGCCAGCAGCCCGGGACAGGGGGCATTTGGCTACACCTTC	CASSPGQGAFGYTF
few	TRBV18	TRBJ2-7	-	TGTGCCAGCTCCCGTGGGGACCTTCCGCAGTACTTC	CASSRGDLPQYF
many	TRBV3-1	TRBJ2-5	TRBD2	TGTGCCAGCAGCCTATGGACTAGCGGGAGTGGAGAGACCCAGTACTTC	CASSLWTSGSGETQYF
many	TRBV9	TRBJ2-1	TRBD2	TGTGCCAGCAGCGTAGGGACTAGCGGGATCAATGAGCAGTTCTTC	CASSVGTSGINEQFF
-	TRBV13	TRBJ2-3	TRBD1	TGTGCCAGCAGCTCCGGGACAGAGAGTCACAGAGATACGCAGTATTTT	CASSSGTESHRDTQYF
-	TRBV19	TRBJ1-2	TRBD1	TGTGCCAGTAGTACCCCGGGACAGGGAATAAGGGGCTACACCTTC	CASSTPGQGIRGYTF
many	TRBV5-1	TRBJ2-3	-	TGCGCCAGCAGGACGGCAGGGAGTTTTTCAGATACGCAGTATTTT	CASRTAGSFSDTQYF
many	TRBV6-1	TRBJ1-1	-	TGTGCCAGCAGGTCCGGGACATTGAACACTGAAGCTTTCTTT	CASRSGTLNTEAFF
-	TRBV30	TRBJ2-3	TRBD2	TGTGCCTGGAGTGACGGGAGGGGGGGGGATACGCAGTATTTT	CAWSDGRGGDTQYF
-	TRBV20-1	TRBJ1-6	TRBD1	TGCAGTGCCCCGAGGACAGGGGCGGGGACCCTCCACTTT	CSAPRTGAGTLHF
-	TRBV6-1	TRBJ2-1	-	TGTGCCAGCAGTCCCATCCGACCAATCCTCTCCGGAGATGAGCAGTTCTTC	CASSPIRPILSGDEQFF
-	TRBV18	TRBJ2-3	-	TGTGCCAGCTCACCGTTTCCCCTTGGGGGGGCCAGCACAGATACGCAGTATTTT	CASSPFPLGGASTDTQYF
few	TRBV7-9	TRBJ2-7	TRBD2	TGTGCCTTATCGGCGGGGGGCTCCTACGAGCAGTACTTC	CALSAGGSYEQYF
many	TRBV20-1	TRBJ2-3	TRBD2	TGCAGTGCTAGAGATCCGGCTGCTAGCGGGAGGGCTGGCACAGATACGCAGTATTTT	CSARDPAASGRAGTDTQYF
many	TRBV7-9	TRBJ2-3	-	TGTGCCGCAGGGGGGGGGACGCAGTATTTT	CAAGGGTQYF
-	TRBV12-3/TRBV12-4	TRBJ1-1	-	TGTGCCAGCAGTAAAGAGGAGGACACTGAAGCTTTCTTT	CASSKEEDTEAFF
-	TRBV29-1	TRBJ1-1	-	TGCAGCGTTGAAAGGGTCAGGAACACTGAAGCTTTCTTT	CSVERVRNTEAFF
few	TRBV28	TRBJ1-4	TRBD1	TGTGCCAGCAGAAACAGGGGTCGGGAAAAACTGTTTTTT	CASRNRGREKLFF
-	TRBV5-1	TRBJ2-3	TRBD1	TGCGCCAGCAGCTTGGGACAGGGGAAGCTCACAGATACGCAGTATTTT	CASSLGQGKLTDTQYF
many	TRBV20-1	TRBJ1-5	-	TGCAGTGCTGGGACGGCTAGCAATCAGCCCCAGCATTTT	CSAGTASNQPQHF
many	TRBV29-1	TRBJ1-2	TRBD1	TGCAGCGTTGGACAGGGGGGGACTAACTATGGCTACACCTTC	CSVGQGGTNYGYTF
many	TRBV11-2	TRBJ2-1	TRBD2	TGTGCCAGCAGTTTTCTCAGCGGGAGTAATAGTGAGCAGTTCTTC	CASSFLSGSNSEQFF
many	TRBV6-1	TRBJ2-6	-	TGTGCCAGCAGTCTGGGGAGCGGGGCCAACGTCCTGACTTTC	CASSLGSGANVLTF
-	TRBV6-1	TRBJ2-6	TRBD1	TGTGCCAGCAGTGGAGGGGGCGCTGGGGCCAACGTCCTGACTTTC	CASSGGGAGANVLTF
-	TRBV4-1	TRBJ1-1	-	TGCGCCAGCAGCCAAGACAGGTTCCGTTTCGGTGTTGAAGCTTTCTTT	CASSQDRFRFGVEAFF
-	TRBV6-1	TRBJ1-4	TRBD1	TGTGCCAGCAGTGACGGTACGGGACAGCCTAATGAAAAACTGTTTTTT	CASSDGTGQPNEKLFF
-	TRBV7-2	TRBJ2-1	TRBD2	TGTGCCAGCAGCTTCGGGAAAGGACTAGCGGTCAATGAGCAGTTCTTC	CASSFGKGLAVNEQFF
many	TRBV7-9	TRBJ2-1	-	TGTGCCAGCAGCCCCAAGGACCCAAGCAGCTCCTACAATGAGCAGTTCTTC	CASSPKDPSSSYNEQFF
-	TRBV7-3	TRBJ2-5	-	TGTGCCAGCAGCTTCGGCGGCTCCCCTGTGGAGACCCAGTACTTC	CASSFGGSPVETQYF
many	TRBV11-2	TRBJ2-7	-	TGTGCCAGCAGCTCAGGGGAGGCAGCGGGCGCCCTGCCTACCTACGAGCAGTACTTC	CASSSGEAAGALPTYEQYF
few	TRBV27	TRBJ1-2	-	TGTGCCAGCAGTTTAGATCCTCGGATATCCTATGGCTACACCTTC	CASSLDPRISYGYTF
many	TRBV19	TRBJ2-3	-	TGTGCCAGTCGGACAGAGTGGACAGATACGCAGTATTTT	CASRTEWTDTQYF
few	TRBV9	TRBJ2-5	-	TGTGCCAGCAGCGTCGGCGACAATCAAGAGACCCAGTACTTC	CASSVGDNQETQYF
many	TRBV5-6	TRBJ1-1	-	TGTGCCAGCAGGATACAGGGAGCTGAAGCTTTCTTT	CASRIQGAEAFF
many	TRBV20-1	TRBJ2-3	-	TGCAGTGCTAGTGGCGGACTAGCCAGGGGGGGAAACACAGATACGCAGTATTTT	CSASGGLARGGNTDTQYF
few	TRBV7-3	TRBJ2-5	-	TGTGCCAGCAGCAAAAAGGGGGGTCGAGAGACCCAGTACTTC	CASSKKGGRETQYF
many	TRBV20-1	TRBJ1-2	TRBD1	TGCAGTGCTAGTTGGACAGGGCCTAACTATGGCTACACCTTC	CSASWTGPNYGYTF
few	TRBV7-9	TRBJ2-1	TRBD2	TGTGCCAGCACCGAGCGGGGTAGCTCCTACAATGAGCAGTTCTTC	CASTERGSSYNEQFF
-	TRBV30	TRBJ1-2	TRBD1	TGTGCCTGGAGTGATCGACAGGGGGCGAGGGTTCCTCTGGGCTACACCTTC	CAWSDRQGARVPLGYTF
many	TRBV6-5	TRBJ2-2	TRBD2	TGTGCCAGCAGTTACCGGACTAGCGGGAGAGGTACCGGGGAGCTGTTTTTT	CASSYRTSGRGTGELFF
many	TRBV7-8	TRBJ2-5	TRBD2	TGTGCCAGCAGCTCGGGACTAGCGAGACAAGAGACCCAGTACTTC	CASSSGLARQETQYF
many	TRBV12-3/TRBV12-4	TRBJ1-2	-	TGTGCCAGCACGAGCAGTTCTTCAATCTATGGCTACACCTTC	CASTSSSSIYGYTF
many	TRBV3-1	TRBJ2-5	-	TGTGCCAGCAGCCAAGGGGCATTACTTGGGGAGACCCAGTACTTC	CASSQGALLGETQYF
many	TRBV7-2	TRBJ1-1	-	TGTGCCAGCAGCTTAAAAAGGACTGAAGCTTTCTTT	CASSLKRTEAFF
many	TRBV27	TRBJ2-1	TRBD2	TGTGCCAGCAGTTTATCCGGGACTAGCGGGAACTACAATGAGCAGTTCTTC	CASSLSGTSGNYNEQFF
many	TRBV20-1	TRBJ2-3	TRBD2	TGCAGTGCCAAGACTAGCGGCGGAACCTATACGCAGTATTTT	CSAKTSGGTYTQYF
-	TRBV6-1	TRBJ2-7	-	TGTGCCAGCGGGACGAGGCAGGATGGTATGTACGAGCAGTACTTC	CASGTRQDGMYEQYF
-	TRBV4-1	TRBJ2-1	TRBD2	TGCGCCAGCAGCCGTTTGCTCGGACTAGCGGATTCTGAGCAGTTCTTC	CASSRLLGLADSEQFF
many	TRBV7-8	TRBJ2-7	-	TGTGCCAGCAGCCGCAGCCGGGGAAGGGGCTACGAGCAGTACTTC	CASSRSRGRGYEQYF